The text below deals with one TCR beta chain. These data originate in a study of blood T cells in healthy people across ages. Trimming stripped 2 bases from V and 0 bases from J, with 17 bases between. CDR3 length equals 18 residues. Alongside a J-beta primer mix, a sample-barcoded 5' primer served in a second PCR lasting about 7 to 11 cycles. TCRdb re-analysed the 5' RACE reads in MiXCR, keeping a single row per CDR3 protein. The data hold about 640,000 distinct CDR3 sequences, with 58% observed a single time. The V gene is TRBV12-3 or TRBV12-4, the J gene TRBJ1-5; D may be TRBD1 (5 bases). The sample comprised blood. This receptor was obtained from a man aged 55 to 70 in good health. The chain's CDR3 is CASSLSGDRVYSNQPQHF. As DNA, the CDR3 is TGTGCCAGCAGTTTAAGCGGCGACAGAGTGTATAGCAATCAGCCCCAGCATTTT.